This paragraph covers one T cell receptor (beta chain) sequence. The donors were all healthy and Caucasian. These data are taken from a study of identical twins. The cDNA had a unique molecular identifier and a template-switch universal primer site. One entry per CDR3 protein results from TCRdb running MiXCR on the 5' RACE reads. The sample includes approximately 1.8 million distinct CDR3 sequences, about 32% seen only once; the top ten take about 0.27%. Germline trimming cut 3 bases from V and 5 bases from J; bases unmatched to any gene: 2. The CDR3 spans 15 residues. The V gene's germline CDR1 is SGDLS and CDR2 YYNGEE.

Sequencing was performed on cord blood. The chain links TRBV9 to TRBJ2-1; 13 bases are shared with TRBD2. The clonotype originates from a newborn girl in good health. The CDR3 coding sequence is TGTGCCAGCAGCGGGACTAGCGGGAGTCACAATGAGCAGTTCTTC. This translates into CASSGTSGSHNEQFF.